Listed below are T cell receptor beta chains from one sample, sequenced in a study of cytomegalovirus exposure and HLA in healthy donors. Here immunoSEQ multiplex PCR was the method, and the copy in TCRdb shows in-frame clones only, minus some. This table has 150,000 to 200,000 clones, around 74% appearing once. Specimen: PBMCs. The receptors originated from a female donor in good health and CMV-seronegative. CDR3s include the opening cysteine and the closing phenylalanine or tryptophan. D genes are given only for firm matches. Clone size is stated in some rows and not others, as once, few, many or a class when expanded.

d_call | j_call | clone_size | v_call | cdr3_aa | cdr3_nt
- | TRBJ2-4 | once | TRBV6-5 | CASSYTLSGKNIQYF | TGTGCCAGCAGTTACACTTTGAGTGGCAAAAACATTCAGTACTTC
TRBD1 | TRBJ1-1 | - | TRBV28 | CASSYPGTGEVEAFF | TGTGCCAGCAGTTACCCCGGGACAGGGGAAGTTGAAGCTTTCTTT
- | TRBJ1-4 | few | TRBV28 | CASAISGPTNEKLFF | TGTGCCAGCGCTATCTCCGGTCCCACTAATGAAAAACTGTTTTTT
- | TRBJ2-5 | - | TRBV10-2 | CASSEMRQETQYF | TGCGCCAGCAGTGAGATGCGGCAAGAGACCCAGTACTTC
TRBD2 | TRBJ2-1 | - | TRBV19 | CASSIPGLARYNEQFF | TGTGCCAGTAGTATACCCGGACTAGCGCGGTACAATGAGCAGTTCTTC
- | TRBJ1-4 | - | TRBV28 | CASSPNRTAAFNEKLFF | TGTGCCAGCAGTCCAAACCGGACAGCCGCTTTTAATGAAAAACTGTTTTTT
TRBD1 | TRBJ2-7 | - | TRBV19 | CASSIGTGQTLTSGKPSYEQYF | TGTGCCAGTAGTATAGGCACGGGACAGACCCTTACGTCGGGAAAACCCTCCTACGAGCAGTACTTC
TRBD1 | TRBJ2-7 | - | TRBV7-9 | CASSSGTDSYEQYF | TGTGCCAGCAGCTCGGGGACAGATTCCTACGAGCAGTACTTC
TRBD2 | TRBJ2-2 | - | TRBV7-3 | CASSSSGGATGELFF | TGTGCCAGCAGCTCCAGCGGGGGGGCGACCGGGGAGCTGTTTTTT
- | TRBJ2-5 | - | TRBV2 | CASRLGGGAHQETQYF | TGTGCCAGCAGACTAGGGGGCGGGGCCCATCAAGAGACCCAGTACTTC
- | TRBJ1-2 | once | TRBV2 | CASSESGSYGYTF | TGTGCCAGCAGTGAGTCGGGATCTTATGGCTACACCTTC
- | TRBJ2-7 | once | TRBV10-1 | CASSDFHEQYF | TGCGCCAGCAGTGACTTTCACGAGCAGTACTTC
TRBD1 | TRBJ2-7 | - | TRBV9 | CASSVEDRGAQYF | TGTGCCAGCAGCGTAGAGGACAGGGGTGCGCAGTACTTC
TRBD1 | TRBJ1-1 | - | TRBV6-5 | CASSYSQGAVDTEAFF | TGTGCCAGCAGTTACTCGCAGGGGGCGGTGGACACTGAAGCTTTCTTT
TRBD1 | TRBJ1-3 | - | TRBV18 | CASSPRQGEAGNTIYF | TGTGCCAGCTCACCACGGCAGGGGGAAGCTGGAAACACCATATATTTT
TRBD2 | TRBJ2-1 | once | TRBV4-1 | CASSQDRTSGYNEQFF | TGCGCCAGCAGCCAAGATAGGACTAGCGGATACAATGAGCAGTTCTTC
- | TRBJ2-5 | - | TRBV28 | CASSLGSTRTQYF | TGTGCCAGCAGTTTGGGCTCTACCCGGACCCAGTACTTC
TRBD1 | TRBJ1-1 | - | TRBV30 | CAWSVGTGPEAFF | TGTGCCTGGAGTGTGGGGACAGGCCCCGAAGCTTTCTTT
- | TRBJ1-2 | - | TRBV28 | CASRGINYGYTF | TGTGCCAGTCGCGGGATTAACTATGGCTACACCTTC
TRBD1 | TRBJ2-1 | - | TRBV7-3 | CASSSTDRGPNEQFF | TGTGCCAGCAGCAGCACGGACAGGGGGCCCAATGAGCAGTTCTTC
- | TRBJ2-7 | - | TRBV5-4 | CASSLARGNEQYF | TGTGCCAGCAGCTTGGCCCGGGGTAACGAGCAGTACTTC
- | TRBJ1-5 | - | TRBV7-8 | CASSGQGNQPQHF | TGTGCCAGCAGCGGGCAGGGCAATCAGCCCCAGCATTTT
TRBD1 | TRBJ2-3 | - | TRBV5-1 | CASSLRGPDTQYF | TGCGCCAGCAGCTTGAGGGGGCCAGATACGCAGTATTTT
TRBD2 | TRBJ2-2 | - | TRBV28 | CASSQRGQVPTGELFF | TGTGCCAGCAGTCAGCGGGGGCAGGTACCCACCGGGGAGCTGTTTTTT
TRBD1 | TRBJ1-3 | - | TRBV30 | CAWSTGALGNTIYF | TGTGCCTGGAGTACAGGGGCACTAGGAAACACCATATATTTT
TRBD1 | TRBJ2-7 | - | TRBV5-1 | CASSRQGAGEQYF | TGCGCCAGCAGCCGACAGGGGGCGGGGGAGCAGTACTTC
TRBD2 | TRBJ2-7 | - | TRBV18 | CASSPTTSGVVEQYF | TGTGCCAGCTCACCGACCACTAGCGGGGTTGTCGAGCAGTACTTC
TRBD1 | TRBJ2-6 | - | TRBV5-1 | CASTPQGASGANVLTF | TGCGCCAGCACTCCGCAGGGGGCATCTGGGGCCAACGTCCTGACTTTC
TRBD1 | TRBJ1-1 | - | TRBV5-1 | CASSSAGGEAFF | TGCGCCAGCAGCTCGGCAGGGGGTGAAGCTTTCTTT
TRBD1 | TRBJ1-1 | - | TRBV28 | CASRQPGQPNTEAFF | TGTGCCAGCAGACAACCGGGACAGCCGAACACTGAAGCTTTCTTT
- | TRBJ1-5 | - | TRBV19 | CASSISGDQPQHF | TGTGCCAGTAGTATTTCCGGGGATCAGCCCCAGCATTTT
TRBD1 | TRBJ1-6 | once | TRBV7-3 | CASSLRPGGDYNSPLHF | TGTGCCAGCAGCTTACGTCCAGGGGGCGACTATAATTCACCCCTCCACTTT
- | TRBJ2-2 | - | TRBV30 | CAWMEGGTGELFF | TGTGCCTGGATGGAGGGGGGGACCGGGGAGCTGTTTTTT
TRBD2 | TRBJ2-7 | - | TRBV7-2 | CASSEGLAVQYF | TGTGCCAGCAGCGAAGGACTAGCCGTACAGTACTTC
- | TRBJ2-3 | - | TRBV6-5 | CASSSYPGTDTQYF | TGTGCCAGCAGTTCCTACCCCGGGACAGATACGCAGTATTTT
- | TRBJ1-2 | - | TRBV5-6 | CASSLVPPGARYGYTF | TGTGCCAGCAGCTTGGTTCCCCCAGGGGCGCGCTATGGCTACACCTTC
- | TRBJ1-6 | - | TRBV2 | CASLQGGYNSPLHF | TGTGCCAGCTTACAGGGCGGCTATAATTCACCCCTCCACTTT
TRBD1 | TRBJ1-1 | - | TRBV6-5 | CASGKQGRNTEAFF | TGTGCCAGCGGTAAACAGGGGCGGAACACTGAAGCTTTCTTT
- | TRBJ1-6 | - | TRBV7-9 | CASSSPEEIPYNSPLHF | TGTGCCAGCAGCTCCCCAGAGGAGATCCCGTATAATTCACCCCTCCACTTT
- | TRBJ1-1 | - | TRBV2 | CASSQGFTEAFF | TGTGCCAGCAGTCAGGGATTCACTGAAGCTTTCTTT
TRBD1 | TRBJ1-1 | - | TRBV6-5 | CASSPTGGHTEAFF | TGTGCCAGCAGTCCGACAGGGGGACACACTGAAGCTTTCTTT
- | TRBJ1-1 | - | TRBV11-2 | CASSFSGNTEAFF | TGTGCCAGCAGCTTTTCAGGGAACACTGAAGCTTTCTTT
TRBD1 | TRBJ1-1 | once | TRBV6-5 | CASSYSNRGNTEAFF | TGTGCCAGCAGTTACTCCAACAGGGGAAACACTGAAGCTTTCTTT
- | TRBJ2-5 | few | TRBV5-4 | CASSGRGETQYF | TGTGCCAGCAGCGGCCGGGGGGAGACCCAGTACTTC
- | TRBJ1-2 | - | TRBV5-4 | CASSFRGNYGYTF | TGTGCCAGCAGCTTTAGGGGAAACTATGGCTACACCTTC
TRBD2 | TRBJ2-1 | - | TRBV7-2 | CASSLAGRGVYNEQFF | TGTGCCAGCAGCTTAGCAGGGCGGGGGGTCTACAATGAGCAGTTCTTC
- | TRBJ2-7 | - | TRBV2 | CASSEEGRESSYEQYF | TGTGCCAGCAGTGAAGAGGGTAGGGAGAGCTCCTACGAGCAGTACTTC
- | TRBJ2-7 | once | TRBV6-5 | CASGQYSYEQYF | TGTGCCAGCGGGCAGTACTCCTACGAGCAGTACTTC
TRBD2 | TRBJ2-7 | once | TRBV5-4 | CASSLGRGTSDYEQYF | TGTGCCAGCAGCTTGGGGCGGGGGACTAGCGATTACGAGCAGTACTTC
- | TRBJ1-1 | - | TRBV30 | CAWSRGGTEAFF | TGTGCCTGGAGTAGAGGCGGGACTGAAGCTTTCTTT
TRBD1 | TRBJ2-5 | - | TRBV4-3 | CASSPGQLQETQYF | TGCGCCAGCAGCCCGGGACAGCTCCAAGAGACCCAGTACTTC
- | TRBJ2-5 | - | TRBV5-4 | CASSFRETQYF | TGTGCCAGCAGCTTCCGGGAGACCCAGTACTTC
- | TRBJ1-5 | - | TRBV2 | CASTPGDGGNQPQHF | TGTGCCAGCACTCCAGGGGATGGTGGCAATCAGCCCCAGCATTTT
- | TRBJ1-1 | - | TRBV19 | CASSPTGMNTEAFF | TGTGCCAGTAGTCCTACAGGGATGAACACTGAAGCTTTCTTT
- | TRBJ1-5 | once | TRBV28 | CASSSPRGFLSNQPQHF | TGTGCCAGCAGTTCTCCCCGGGGGTTCCTTAGCAATCAGCCCCAGCATTTT
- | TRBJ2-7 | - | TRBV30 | CALTAIGEQYF | TGTGCCTTAACGGCTATCGGGGAGCAGTACTTC
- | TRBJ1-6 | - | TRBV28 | CASSPGIPAYNSPLHF | TGTGCCAGCAGTCCGGGGATACCGGCTTATAATTCACCCCTCCACTTT
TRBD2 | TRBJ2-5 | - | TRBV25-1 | CASRRTSGGAETQYF | TGTGCCAGCCGACGGACTAGCGGGGGGGCCGAGACCCAGTACTTC
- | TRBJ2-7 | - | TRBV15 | CATSPAPGTRTYEQYF | TGTGCCACCAGCCCAGCGCCCGGGACAAGGACCTACGAGCAGTACTTC